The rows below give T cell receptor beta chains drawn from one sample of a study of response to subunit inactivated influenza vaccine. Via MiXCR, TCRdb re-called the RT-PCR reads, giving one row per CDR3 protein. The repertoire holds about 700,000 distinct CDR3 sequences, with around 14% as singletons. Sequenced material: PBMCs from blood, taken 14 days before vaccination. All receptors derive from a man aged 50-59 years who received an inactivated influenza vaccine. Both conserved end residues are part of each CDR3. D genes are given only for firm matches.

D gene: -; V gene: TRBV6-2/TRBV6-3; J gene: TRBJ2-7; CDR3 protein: CASSYYGAPYEQYF
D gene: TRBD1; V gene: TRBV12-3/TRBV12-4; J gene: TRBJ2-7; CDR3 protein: CASTSQTGAHEQYF
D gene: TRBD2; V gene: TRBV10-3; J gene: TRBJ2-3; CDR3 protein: CAISEREGQTDTQYF
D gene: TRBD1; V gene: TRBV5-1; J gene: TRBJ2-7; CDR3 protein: CASSFGQGRFEQYF
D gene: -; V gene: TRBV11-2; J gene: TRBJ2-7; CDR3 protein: CASSSDTESYEQYF
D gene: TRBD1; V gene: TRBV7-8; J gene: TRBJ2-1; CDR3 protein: CASSLGRQGPSYNEQFF
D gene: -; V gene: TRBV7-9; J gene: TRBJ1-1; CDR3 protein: CASSFQTVPIEAFF
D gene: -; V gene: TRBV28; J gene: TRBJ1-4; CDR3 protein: CASKKGTANEKLFF
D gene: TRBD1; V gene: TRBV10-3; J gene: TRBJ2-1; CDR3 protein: CAISESPTGGRNEQFF
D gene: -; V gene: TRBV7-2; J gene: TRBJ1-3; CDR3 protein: CASSATGMGGNTIYF
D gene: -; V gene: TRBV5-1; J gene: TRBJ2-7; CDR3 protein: CASSWGTSPYEQYF
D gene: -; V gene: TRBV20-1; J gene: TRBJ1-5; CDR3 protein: CSALGRNQPQHF
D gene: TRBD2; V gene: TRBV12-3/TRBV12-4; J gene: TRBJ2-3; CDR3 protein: CASTGLAGASTDTQYF
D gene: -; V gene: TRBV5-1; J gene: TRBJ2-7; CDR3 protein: CASSLSLMETYEQYF
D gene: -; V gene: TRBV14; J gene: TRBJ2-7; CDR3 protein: CASSQVTVEQYF
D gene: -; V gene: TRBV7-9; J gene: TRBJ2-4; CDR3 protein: CASSGQEKNIQYF
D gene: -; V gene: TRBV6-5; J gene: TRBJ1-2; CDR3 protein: CASSYTGPGPSSGYTF
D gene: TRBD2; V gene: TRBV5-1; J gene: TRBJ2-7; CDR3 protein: CASSREGTTYEQYF
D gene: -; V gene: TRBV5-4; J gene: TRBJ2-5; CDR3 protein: CASGGAGREETQYF
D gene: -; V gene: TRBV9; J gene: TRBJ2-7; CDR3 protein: CASSVAAGQDEQYF
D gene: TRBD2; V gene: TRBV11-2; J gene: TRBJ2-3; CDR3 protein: CASSLLRGGQTDTQYF
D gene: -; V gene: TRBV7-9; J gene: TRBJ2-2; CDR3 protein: CASSTASLGELFF
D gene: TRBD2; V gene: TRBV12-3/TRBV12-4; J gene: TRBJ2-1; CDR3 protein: CACCLASVYARLAGNEQFF
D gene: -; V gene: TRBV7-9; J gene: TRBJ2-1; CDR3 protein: CASSLDRAVDNEQFF
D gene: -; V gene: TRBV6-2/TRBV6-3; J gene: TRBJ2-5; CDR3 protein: CASSLPESQPQETQYF
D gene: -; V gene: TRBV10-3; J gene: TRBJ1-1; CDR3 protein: CAISISNTEAFF
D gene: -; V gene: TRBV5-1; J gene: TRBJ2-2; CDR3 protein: CASSSSRTALITELFF
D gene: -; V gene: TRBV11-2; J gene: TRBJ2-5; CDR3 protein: CASSLDWGRETQYF
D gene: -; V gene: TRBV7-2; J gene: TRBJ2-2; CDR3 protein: CASTPFPGGELFF
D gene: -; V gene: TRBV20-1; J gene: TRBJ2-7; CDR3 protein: CSAPGVYEQYF